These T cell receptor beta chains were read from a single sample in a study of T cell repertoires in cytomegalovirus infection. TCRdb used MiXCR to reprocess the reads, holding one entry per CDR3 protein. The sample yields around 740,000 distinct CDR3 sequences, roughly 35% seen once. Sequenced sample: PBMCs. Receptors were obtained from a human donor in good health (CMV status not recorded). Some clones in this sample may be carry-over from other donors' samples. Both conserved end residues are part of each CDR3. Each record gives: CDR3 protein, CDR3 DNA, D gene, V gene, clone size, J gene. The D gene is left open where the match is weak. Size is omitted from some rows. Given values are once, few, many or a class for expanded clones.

CDR3aa: CASSPRTGLDTEAFF; CDR3nt: TGTGCCAGCAGCCCCCGGACAGGGCTGGACACTGAAGCTTTCTTT; d_gene: TRBD1; v_gene: TRBV9; abundance: NA; j_gene: TRBJ1-1
CDR3aa: CASSSVGWGDTQYF; CDR3nt: TGTGCCAGCAGTTCCGTAGGATGGGGAGATACGCAGTATTTT; d_gene: NA; v_gene: TRBV28; abundance: NA; j_gene: TRBJ2-3
CDR3aa: CASSSLSGGSEETQYF; CDR3nt: TGCGCCAGCAGCTCCCTCAGCGGGGGTTCCGAAGAGACCCAGTACTTC; d_gene: TRBD2; v_gene: TRBV5-1; abundance: NA; j_gene: TRBJ2-5
CDR3aa: CASSPSQGSSYNEQFF; CDR3nt: TGTGCCAGCAGCCCGTCGCAGGGGAGCTCCTACAATGAGCAGTTCTTC; d_gene: NA; v_gene: TRBV7-4; abundance: NA; j_gene: TRBJ2-1
CDR3aa: CASLKPTGNISVVASEDNQPQHF; CDR3nt: TGTGCCAGTCTTAAGCCGACAGGGAATATATCGGTGGTGGCTAGCGAGGACAATCAGCCCCAGCATTTT; d_gene: TRBD1; v_gene: TRBV27; abundance: NA; j_gene: TRBJ1-5
CDR3aa: CASRDRTGTNTEAFF; CDR3nt: TGCGCCAGCAGAGACCGGACAGGGACGAACACTGAAGCTTTCTTT; d_gene: TRBD1; v_gene: TRBV4-1; abundance: NA; j_gene: TRBJ1-1
CDR3aa: CASSLGRGDGTEAFF; CDR3nt: TGTGCCAGCAGCTTAGGCAGGGGAGATGGCACTGAAGCTTTCTTT; d_gene: NA; v_gene: TRBV7-2; abundance: many; j_gene: TRBJ1-1
CDR3aa: CASRRLAGGSYEQYF; CDR3nt: TGTGCCAGTAGAAGACTAGCGGGAGGCTCCTACGAGCAGTACTTC; d_gene: TRBD2; v_gene: TRBV19; abundance: NA; j_gene: TRBJ2-7
CDR3aa: CASSQDTEREQYF; CDR3nt: TGTGCCAGCAGCCAAGATACGGAACGGGAGCAGTACTTC; d_gene: NA; v_gene: TRBV4-2; abundance: NA; j_gene: TRBJ2-7
CDR3aa: CASSFRGIGDWEETQYF; CDR3nt: TGTGCCAGCAGTTTTAGGGGTATCGGGGATTGGGAAGAGACCCAGTACTTC; d_gene: NA; v_gene: TRBV12-3/TRBV12-4; abundance: NA; j_gene: TRBJ2-5
CDR3aa: CSVPQRGPLASEQYF; CDR3nt: TGCTCTGTCCCCCAGCGGGGCCCCCTGGCGAGTGAGCAGTACTTC; d_gene: TRBD2; v_gene: TRBV20-1; abundance: NA; j_gene: TRBJ2-7
CDR3aa: CASSLRIGTDYEQYF; CDR3nt: TGTGCCAGCAGCTTAAGGATAGGGACAGACTACGAGCAGTACTTC; d_gene: TRBD1; v_gene: TRBV7-2; abundance: many; j_gene: TRBJ2-7
CDR3aa: CASSLAAGEPGNTIYF; CDR3nt: TGTGCCAGCAGCTTAGCCGCAGGGGAGCCTGGAAACACCATATATTTT; d_gene: NA; v_gene: TRBV7-2; abundance: few; j_gene: TRBJ1-3
CDR3aa: CASSPGSRGSTEAFF; CDR3nt: TGTGCCAGCAGCCCAGGTTCGAGGGGATCCACTGAAGCTTTCTTT; d_gene: NA; v_gene: TRBV3-1; abundance: NA; j_gene: TRBJ1-1
CDR3aa: CASSYTQPQGGIHGYTF; CDR3nt: TGTGCCAGCAGTTACACCCAACCCCAGGGGGGGATTCATGGCTACACCTTC; d_gene: TRBD1; v_gene: TRBV6-5; abundance: few; j_gene: TRBJ1-2
CDR3aa: CASSEAGGGNQPQHF; CDR3nt: TGTGCCAGCAGTGAAGCAGGGGGCGGCAATCAGCCCCAGCATTTT; d_gene: TRBD1; v_gene: TRBV6-1; abundance: NA; j_gene: TRBJ1-5
CDR3aa: CASSFQARNTEAFF; CDR3nt: TGTGCCAGCAGTTTCCAGGCGAGGAACACTGAAGCTTTCTTT; d_gene: NA; v_gene: TRBV28; abundance: NA; j_gene: TRBJ1-1
CDR3aa: CASRAVGLNTGELFF; CDR3nt: TGTGCCAGTAGGGCAGTAGGCCTGAACACCGGGGAGCTGTTTTTT; d_gene: NA; v_gene: TRBV19; abundance: NA; j_gene: TRBJ2-2
CDR3aa: CASSLGQNSCAYVYTF; CDR3nt: TGTGCCAGCAGCTTAGGTCAGAACAGTTGCGCCTATGTCTACACCTTC; d_gene: NA; v_gene: TRBV7-8; abundance: NA; j_gene: TRBJ1-2
CDR3aa: CASSLGFRDSPLHF; CDR3nt: TGTGCCAGCAGTTTAGGCTTCAGGGATTCACCCCTCCACTTT; d_gene: NA; v_gene: TRBV28; abundance: NA; j_gene: TRBJ1-6
CDR3aa: CASSLTLGQSTEAFF; CDR3nt: TGCGCCAGCAGCTTGACCCTCGGACAGAGCACTGAAGCTTTCTTT; d_gene: NA; v_gene: TRBV5-1; abundance: many; j_gene: TRBJ1-1
CDR3aa: CASTPAGTSYNEQFF; CDR3nt: TGTGCCAGTACCCCAGCGGGGACCTCCTACAATGAGCAGTTCTTC; d_gene: TRBD2; v_gene: TRBV19; abundance: once; j_gene: TRBJ2-1
CDR3aa: CASSTPWTSGSNEQFF; CDR3nt: TGCGCCAGCAGCACCCCGTGGACTAGCGGGAGCAATGAGCAGTTCTTC; d_gene: TRBD2; v_gene: TRBV4-1; abundance: few; j_gene: TRBJ2-1
CDR3aa: CASSFLAGRASSYNEQFF; CDR3nt: TGTGCCAGCAGCTTCCTAGCGGGGCGGGCTAGCTCCTACAATGAGCAGTTCTTC; d_gene: TRBD2; v_gene: TRBV7-2; abundance: NA; j_gene: TRBJ2-1
CDR3aa: CASSSGQGASPLHF; CDR3nt: TGTGCCAGCAGTTCGGGACAGGGTGCTTCACCCCTACACTTT; d_gene: TRBD1; v_gene: TRBV12-3/TRBV12-4; abundance: NA; j_gene: TRBJ1-6
CDR3aa: CASSYQGLGAETQYF; CDR3nt: TGTGCCAGCAGTTACCAGGGGTTGGGTGCAGAGACCCAGTACTTC; d_gene: NA; v_gene: TRBV7-3; abundance: NA; j_gene: TRBJ2-5
CDR3aa: CASSLDRPRVFF; CDR3nt: TGTGCCAGCAGCCTGGACAGGCCTAGAGTTTTCTTT; d_gene: TRBD1; v_gene: TRBV7-9; abundance: NA; j_gene: TRBJ1-1
CDR3aa: CASSPLPAGNGYGYTF; CDR3nt: TGTGCCAGCAGTCCCCTCCCCGCAGGTAACGGCTATGGCTACACCTTC; d_gene: NA; v_gene: TRBV27; abundance: NA; j_gene: TRBJ1-2
CDR3aa: CASSLSRGGGEQYF; CDR3nt: TGTGCCAGCAGTTTATCGAGGGGGGGTGGTGAGCAGTACTTC; d_gene: NA; v_gene: TRBV27; abundance: NA; j_gene: TRBJ2-7
CDR3aa: CASSEALPGTGANVLTF; CDR3nt: TGTGCCAGCAGTGAAGCGCTTCCAGGGACTGGGGCCAACGTCCTGACTTTC; d_gene: NA; v_gene: TRBV6-1; abundance: few; j_gene: TRBJ2-6
CDR3aa: CSDRTGGSYNVQFF; CDR3nt: TGCAGTGACAGGACAGGGGGCTCCTACAATGTGCAGTTCTTC; d_gene: TRBD1; v_gene: TRBV20-1; abundance: NA; j_gene: TRBJ2-1